These T cell receptor beta chains were read from a single sample in a study of T-cell reconstitution after alpha-beta-depleted transplantation in children. TCRdb redid the calling of the PCR reads with MiXCR, one entry per CDR3 protein. The data show 70,000 to 95,000 distinct CDR3 sequences, around 18% seen once. The sequenced sample was PBMCs, mostly from graft donor cells, obtained 360 days after TCRalphabeta/CD19-depleted stem cell transplant. All receptors derive from a male patient under 10 years old who had a stem cell transplant for acute lymphoblastic leukemia, so the T cells may come from the graft donor. The CDR3 runs from the conserved cysteine through the conserved F or W. A D gene is named only where the DNA matches it firmly. Size tells how often a clone was seen (once, few, many) or the class of an expanded clone, and some rows leave it out.

abundance	v_gene	d_gene	len	j_gene	CDR3nt	CDR3aa
few	TRBV20-1	TRBD2	14	TRBJ2-1	TGCAGTGCTATTAGCGGGAGCTCCTACAATGAGCAGTTCTTC	CSAISGSSYNEQFF
-	TRBV18	-	14	TRBJ2-1	TGTGCCAGCTCACCACTTCAGGGCTACAATGAGCAGTTCTTC	CASSPLQGYNEQFF
many	TRBV10-3	-	15	TRBJ2-1	TGTGCCATCAGTGAGGTGGGAGTCTCGTACAATGAGCAGTTCTTC	CAISEVGVSYNEQFF
-	TRBV2	-	14	TRBJ1-1	TGTGCCAGCGAGACGGTAGGGCAGAACACTGAAGCTTTCTTT	CASETVGQNTEAFF
-	TRBV7-9	-	17	TRBJ2-1	TGTGCCAGCAGCTTCCGGCGGGGGCGGGAGACCTACAATGAGCAGTTCTTC	CASSFRRGRETYNEQFF
-	TRBV30	TRBD2	19	TRBJ2-1	TGTGCCTGGAGTGTAACGTCTAGCGCAGGACTAGCGGCCTACAATGAGCAGTTCTTC	CAWSVTSSAGLAAYNEQFF
few	TRBV27	TRBD1	17	TRBJ2-7	TGTGCCAGCAGTTTATCGTTTTCCAGACAGGGGCGCTACGAGCAGTACTTC	CASSLSFSRQGRYEQYF
-	TRBV30	TRBD2	16	TRBJ2-7	TGTGCCTGGACCTGTCTAATGGGAGGGACCTCCTACGAGCAGTACTTC	CAWTCLMGGTSYEQYF
-	TRBV27	-	16	TRBJ2-1	TGTGCCAGCAGCACGAGAGCCCTGAGCTCCTACAATGAGCAGTTCTTC	CASSTRALSSYNEQFF
-	TRBV3-1	-	12	TRBJ2-3	TGTGCCAGCAGCCACCTAACAGATACGCAGTATTTT	CASSHLTDTQYF
-	TRBV29-1	TRBD2	13	TRBJ2-3	TGCAGCGTTGAGGGTCTAGCGGGAGCCACGCAGTATTTT	CSVEGLAGATQYF
-	TRBV5-1	TRBD1	20	TRBJ2-1	TGCGCCAGCAGCTTGGTACCGGGACAGGGCATCACACTTCAATACAATGAGCAGTTCTTC	CASSLVPGQGITLQYNEQFF
-	TRBV2	-	14	TRBJ2-5	TGTGCCAGCAGTGAGTGGGGGGTCCAAGAGACCCAGTACTTC	CASSEWGVQETQYF
-	TRBV4-1	-	14	TRBJ1-2	TGCGCCAGCAGCCAAGTAAGGGGGACGGCTGGCTACACCTTC	CASSQVRGTAGYTF
-	TRBV7-8	TRBD2	17	TRBJ2-1	TGTGCCAGCAGCTTAGCTGGGACTAGCGGGAGAAATAGTGAGCAGTTCTTC	CASSLAGTSGRNSEQFF
-	TRBV7-8	-	15	TRBJ2-1	TGTGCCAGCAGCTTAGCGCGGGACAATCGGGATGAGCAGTTCTTC	CASSLARDNRDEQFF
-	TRBV2	TRBD2	18	TRBJ2-3	TGTGCCTTCAGCCCGTCTCCAAGACTAGCGGAAGGCACAGATACGCAGTATTTT	CAFSPSPRLAEGTDTQYF
few	TRBV5-6	-	12	TRBJ2-7	TGTGCCAGCAGCTTTCTCGTTTACGAGCAGTACTTC	CASSFLVYEQYF
few	TRBV29-1	TRBD2	14	TRBJ2-2	TGCAGCGTCCGGCGACTAGCGGACACCGGGGAGCTGTTTTTT	CSVRRLADTGELFF
-	TRBV25-1	-	17	TRBJ2-4	TGTGCCAGCAGTGCCATGGCCCCGGCTGCAGACAAAAACATTCAGTACTTC	CASSAMAPAADKNIQYF
few	TRBV12-3/TRBV12-4	-	19	TRBJ2-4	TGTGCCAGCAGTTTAAGAGGAGTTCCTAAGGGGCCAGCCAAAAACATTCAGTACTTC	CASSLRGVPKGPAKNIQYF
-	TRBV28	TRBD2	15	TRBJ2-5	TGTGCCAGCAGTTTAACGACTAGCGGGAGTCGGACCCAGTACTTC	CASSLTTSGSRTQYF
-	TRBV6-2/TRBV6-3	-	13	TRBJ2-7	TGTGCCAGCAGGCAAGCGGCCAGCTACGAGCAGTACTTC	CASRQAASYEQYF
few	TRBV4-2	-	18	TRBJ2-7	TGTGCCAGCAGCCTTCGGACGGCAGCCGTTTTAAGCTCCTACGAGCAGTACTTC	CASSLRTAAVLSSYEQYF
many	TRBV18	-	11	TRBJ2-2	TGTGCCAGCTCACCAATCGGGGAGCTGTTTTTT	CASSPIGELFF
-	TRBV6-5	-	14	TRBJ2-5	TGTGCCAGCAGTTACCTAGACAGACCCAGGACCCAGTACTTC	CASSYLDRPRTQYF
-	TRBV5-1	TRBD1	15	TRBJ2-2	TGCGCCAGCAGCTTGGCTCCAGGGGGAACCGGGGAGCTGTTTTTT	CASSLAPGGTGELFF
few	TRBV12-3/TRBV12-4	TRBD2	17	TRBJ2-3	TGTGCCAGCAGTTACCCTCTACTAGCGGGAGTTCCTGATACGCAGTATTTT	CASSYPLLAGVPDTQYF
-	TRBV3-1	-	13	TRBJ1-5	TGTGCCACCTCCAAGCAGGTACCTTGGACCCAGCTTTTT	CATSKQVPWTQLF
once	TRBV7-9	-	16	TRBJ2-1	TGTGCCAGCAGCTCCTCCAGGGGATTCCTCTACAATGAGCAGTTCTTC	CASSSSRGFLYNEQFF
-	TRBV2	TRBD1	15	TRBJ1-5	TGTGCCAGCAGTGAGAGTATGGCAGGGGGACAGCCCCAGCATTTT	CASSESMAGGQPQHF
-	TRBV5-5	TRBD1	16	TRBJ2-7	TGTGCCAGCAGCTTGGTGGCAGGGGGCAAAAAATTCGAGCAGTACTTC	CASSLVAGGKKFEQYF
-	TRBV6-1	TRBD2	17	TRBJ2-1	TGTGCCAGCAGTGAACGGGTCGGGACTAGCGGGGTCCATGAGCAGTTCTTC	CASSERVGTSGVHEQFF
-	TRBV11-2	-	13	TRBJ2-7	TGTGCCAGCAGCCCCCCGCCTTACTACGAGCAGTACTTC	CASSPPPYYEQYF
few	TRBV18	-	15	TRBJ2-3	TGTGCCAGCTCACCACTTGGGCATACCACAGATACGCAGTATTTT	CASSPLGHTTDTQYF
many	TRBV5-6	-	14	TRBJ2-1	TGTGCCAGCAGCTTCGCGGGGGCAGGGCATGAGCAGTTCTTC	CASSFAGAGHEQFF
-	TRBV24-1	TRBD2	15	TRBJ2-5	TGTGCCACCAGTGATTCGCGGGGACTACGAGAGACCCAGTACTTC	CATSDSRGLRETQYF
-	TRBV12-3/TRBV12-4	-	12	TRBJ2-3	TGTGCCAGCAGTTTCAGCGCAGATACGCAGTATTTT	CASSFSADTQYF
few	TRBV25-1	-	16	TRBJ2-7	TGTGCCAGCAGTGGGTACAGGGTACGGGGCTCCTACGAGCAGTACTTC	CASSGYRVRGSYEQYF
few	TRBV18	-	18	TRBJ2-1	TGTGCCAGCTCACCACGGGAAGCCCGGACGGCCTCCTACAATGAGCAGTTCTTC	CASSPREARTASYNEQFF
few	TRBV12-3/TRBV12-4	TRBD2	18	TRBJ2-1	TGTGCCAGCAGTCCGGGACTAGCGGGAGGGCCCCCGTACAATGAGCAGTTCTTC	CASSPGLAGGPPYNEQFF
few	TRBV7-9	TRBD1	14	TRBJ2-1	TGTGCCAGCAGCACCAGGGGGCAGGGGTATGAGCAGTTCTTC	CASSTRGQGYEQFF
-	TRBV12-3/TRBV12-4	TRBD2	17	TRBJ2-7	TGTGCCAGCAGTTTCCCGACTAGCGGCCTAAAGAACTACGAGCAGTACTTC	CASSFPTSGLKNYEQYF
few	TRBV5-7	-	17	TRBJ2-7	TGTGCCAGCAGCCGGGGGGAGTGGGGACAGACTTCCTACGAGCAGTACTTC	CASSRGEWGQTSYEQYF
few	TRBV6-1	TRBD2	16	TRBJ2-2	TGTGCCAGCACCTCCCGACTAGCGGGAGAGATCGGGGAGCTGTTTTTT	CASTSRLAGEIGELFF
-	TRBV29-1	TRBD2	15	TRBJ2-1	TGCAGCGGTAGCCCTAGGGCTAGCGGCCGGGATGAGCAGTTCTTC	CSGSPRASGRDEQFF
-	TRBV20-1	TRBD1	15	TRBJ2-5	TGCAGTGCTAGGTTTCCGGGACAGGGGGCCGAGACCCAGTACTTC	CSARFPGQGAETQYF
-	TRBV24-1	-	17	TRBJ2-1	TGTGCCACCAGTGGCTACAAGGCCGGCAGCTCCTACAATGAGCAGTTCTTC	CATSGYKAGSSYNEQFF
-	TRBV20-1	-	13	TRBJ2-1	TGCAGTGCTAGTTCGCAGGTCAGGGGTGAGCAGTTCTTC	CSASSQVRGEQFF
few	TRBV7-9	-	15	TRBJ2-1	TGTGCCAGCAGCTTATCTAGCGCTCTCTACAATGAGCAGTTCTTC	CASSLSSALYNEQFF
many	TRBV7-2	TRBD1	16	TRBJ1-5	TGTGCCAGCAGTCAAAAGAGACAGGGACCGAATCAGCCCCAGCATTTT	CASSQKRQGPNQPQHF
many	TRBV25-1	TRBD2	18	TRBJ2-4	TGTGCCAGCAGTCCTAGCGGGAGCGTTGGTCTAACCAAAAACATTCAGTACTTC	CASSPSGSVGLTKNIQYF
-	TRBV12-3/TRBV12-4	TRBD1	18	TRBJ1-5	TGTGCCAGCAGTTTTCGAGGGAGGGGGCTGCGGAGCAATCAGCCCCAGCATTTT	CASSFRGRGLRSNQPQHF
-	TRBV5-4	-	15	TRBJ2-3	TGTGCCAGCAGCTTTATGCGGGTGCACACAGATACGCAGTATTTT	CASSFMRVHTDTQYF
few	TRBV5-1	TRBD2	17	TRBJ2-2	TGCGCCAGCAGCTTGTACGGGACTAGAGCCGGCACCGGGGAGCTGTTTTTT	CASSLYGTRAGTGELFF